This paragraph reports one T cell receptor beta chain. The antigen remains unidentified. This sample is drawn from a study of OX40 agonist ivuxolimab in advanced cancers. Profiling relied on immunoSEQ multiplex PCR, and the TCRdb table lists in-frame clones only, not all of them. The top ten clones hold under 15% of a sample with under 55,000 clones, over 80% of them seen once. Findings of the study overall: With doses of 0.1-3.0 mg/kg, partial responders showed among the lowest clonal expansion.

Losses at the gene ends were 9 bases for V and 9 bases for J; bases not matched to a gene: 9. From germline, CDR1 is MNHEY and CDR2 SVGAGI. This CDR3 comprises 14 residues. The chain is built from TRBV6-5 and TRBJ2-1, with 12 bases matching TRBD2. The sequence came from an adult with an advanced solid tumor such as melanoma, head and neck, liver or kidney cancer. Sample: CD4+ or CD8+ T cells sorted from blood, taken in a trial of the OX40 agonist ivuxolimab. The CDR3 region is CASTGLAGSAEQFF. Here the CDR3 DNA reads TGTGCCAGTACCGGACTAGCGGGATCGGCTGAGCAGTTCTTC.